The 8 T cell receptor beta chains listed next were all sequenced from one sample in a study of T cell repertoires in cytomegalovirus infection. No cognate antigen is known for these TCRs. TCRdb ran MiXCR on the reads and lists one entry per CDR3 protein. The sample lists fewer than 850,000 distinct CDR3 sequences; 25% to 30% were seen once. The source material was cultured CD8+ T cells from PBMCs, sampled from culture after CMV antigen stimulation. The receptors were sampled from a human donor in good health (CMV status not recorded). Some clones in this sample may be carry-over from other donors' samples.

This clonotype was counted a few times. The CDR3 loop is CASSLNDRLYEQYV. Written as DNA, the CDR3 is TGTGCCAGCAGCTTAAATGACCGCCTATACGAGCAGTACGTC. This chain links TRBV7-9 with TRBJ2-7, with D uncertain. The CDR3 is 14 residues long. With 2 bases removed from V and 4 bases from J, the gap between germline ends came to 12 bases. The germline V gene encodes CDR1 SEHNR and CDR2 FQNEAQ (reference sequence).

This chain joins TRBV19 and TRBJ1-5; no definite D call. CDR1 and CDR2 from the germline V gene are LNHDA and SQIVND (reference sequence). V lost 5 bases to trimming and J lost 7 bases, with 15 bases between them. The CDR3 extends over 14 amino acids. CDR3 sequence: CASSVRSGHQPQHF. The CDR3 region has the DNA TGTGCCAGTAGTGTCCGAAGCGGGCACCAGCCCCAGCATTTT.

The chain recombines TRBV4-3 with TRBJ1-2; no clear D. The CDR3 loop spans 15 amino acids. Per germline, CDR1 LGHNA and CDR2 YSLEER. With 1 base removed from V and 4 bases from J, the gap between germline ends came to 13 bases. This CDR3 reads CASSQVPSRGYGYTF. The CDR3 coding sequence is TGCGCCAGCAGCCAAGTCCCCTCTCGGGGCTATGGCTACACCTTC.

In this sample, this clonotype turned up a few times. The junction does not match germline at one end; this may be a read error. The V and J genes are TRBV7-7 and TRBJ2-3; 10 bases line up with TRBD2. Looked up from germline, CDR1 is SSHAT and CDR2 is FNYEAQ (reference sequence). The CDR3 loop spans 15 amino acids. The CDR3 is CASSFTSGEGDTQYF. In DNA form, the CDR3 reads TGTGCTAGCAGCTTTACTAGCGGGGAGGGAGATACGCAGTATTTT.

This clonotype has a count of ten or more. This chain links TRBV7-2 with TRBJ2-7; a possible D gene is TRBD1 (6 bases). V gave up 1 base and J gave up 8 bases, with 9 bases separating them. From germline, CDR1 is SGHTA and CDR2 FQGNSA. The CDR3 loop spans 12 amino acids. The CDR3 region is CASSLDREQQYV. The CDR3 nucleotides read TGTGCCAGCAGCTTAGACAGGGAGCAGCAGTACGTC.

The gene calls are TRBV11-2 and TRBJ1-1, with 9 bases fitting TRBD1. V dropped 5 bases and J dropped 2; count of bases not matched to a gene: 9. CDR1 and CDR2 from the germline V gene are SGHAT and FQNNGV. This CDR3 spans 16 amino acids. CDR3 protein: CASSPTRTGVNTEAFF. For the CDR3, the DNA is TGTGCCAGCAGCCCTACCCGGACAGGGGTTAACACTGAAGCTTTCTTT.

A few counts support this clonotype. The chain links TRBV29-1 to TRBJ1-2; TRBD1 might be the D (6 bases). CDR1 is SQVTM and CDR2 is ANQGSEA in the germline V gene. CDR3 size: 13 residues. Trimming took off 7 bases at V and 4 bases at J, with 16 bases between the two ends. The CDR3 region has the DNA TGCAGCGCTGAGGGGGGGCCTTTCTATGGCTACACCTTC. Amino acids: CSAEGGPFYGYTF.

The rearrangement joins TRBV5-6 to TRBJ1-1; D unresolved. From germline, CDR1 is SGHDT and CDR2 YYEEEE. Trimming removed 3 bases from V and 0 bases from J, with 27 bases in between. The length of the CDR3 is 20 residues. In DNA form, the CDR3 reads TGTGCCAGCAGCTCGGATTTTAACGACCGAACAGAGAACATGAACACTGAAGCTTTCTTT. Amino acids: CASSSDFNDRTENMNTEAFF.